What follows are 10 T cell receptor beta chains derived from one specimen sequenced in a study of T cells after yellow fever vaccination. TCRdb redid the calling of the 5' RACE reads with MiXCR, one entry per CDR3 protein. The sample includes 300,000 to 350,000 distinct CDR3 sequences, over 3.5% seen only once; the top ten take roughly a fifth. The sample consisted of PBMCs, taken 15 days after the yellow fever booster vaccination. Every receptor here comes from a young man who received the YFV17D yellow fever vaccine.

The chain uses TRBV19 and TRBJ1-1; TRBD1 is a possible D gene (6 bases). Germline CDR1 LNHDA, CDR2 SQIVND (reference sequence). V was trimmed by 5 bases and J by 8 bases, leaving 15 bases between them. This CDR3 is built from 13 residues. The CDR3 nucleotides are TGTGCCAGTAGTTTCAACCTCGGGACAGAAGCTTTCTTT. This translates into CASSFNLGTEAFF.

Ten or more counts support this clonotype. V is TRBV10-3 and J is TRBJ2-2; D might be TRBD2 (6 bases). Per the germline V gene, CDR1 is ENHRY and CDR2 is SYGVKD. The V end was cut by 5 bases, the J end by 0 bases, with 13 bases between. The CDR3 runs to 16 residues. CDR3 residues: CAISLRDDANTGELFF. The CDR3 coding sequence is TGTGCCATCAGTCTGCGGGACGACGCGAACACCGGGGAGCTGTTTTTT.

The gene calls are TRBV15 and TRBJ1-1; no definite D call. There are 15 residues in the CDR3. Per germline, CDR1 LNHNV and CDR2 YYDKDF (reference sequence). V dropped 1 base and J dropped 4 bases, with 13 bases sitting between them. CDR3 region: CATSRAHVRPTEAFF. In DNA form, the CDR3 reads TGTGCCACCAGCAGAGCTCACGTGCGACCCACTGAAGCTTTCTTT.

This clonotype was observed a handful of times. The V and J genes are TRBV6-5 and TRBJ2-3; 10 nucleotides agree with TRBD2. Germline CDR1 MNHEY, CDR2 SVGAGI. The trim removed 3 bases at V and 6 bases at J, leaving 21 bases unmatched. The CDR3 length is 20 residues. The CDR3 is CASSYTTPRGSGGARDTQYF. The CDR3 coding sequence is TGTGCCAGCAGTTATACTACCCCGCGGGGAAGCGGGGGGGCCCGGGATACGCAGTATTTT.

The chain uses TRBV24-1 and TRBJ2-7, with D unclear. Per germline, CDR1 KGHDR and CDR2 SFDVKD. Trimming removed 1 base at V and 0 bases at J, with 18 bases between. The CDR3 covers 18 residues. CDR3 amino acids: CATSDFGTARRSSYEQYV. The CDR3 coding sequence is TGTGCCACCAGTGATTTTGGCACGGCCAGGCGAAGCTCCTACGAGCAGTACGTC.

This chain connects TRBV19 to TRBJ1-2, with TRBD1 as a possible D gene (6 bases). This CDR3 comprises 13 residues. Trimming removed 8 bases at V and 7 bases at J, with 17 bases between. In germline, CDR1 is LNHDA, CDR2 SQIVND (reference sequence). The CDR3 sequence is CASRFSTGSGYTF. For the CDR3, the DNA is TGTGCCAGTCGCTTTTCCACAGGGAGTGGCTACACCTTC.

This clonotype was detected many times. This sequence joins TRBV7-2 and TRBJ2-7, with a possible D match to TRBD1 (6 bases). Trimming left V 4 bases short and J 3 bases short, with 10 bases between. Germline V gene lookup returns CDR1 SGHTA and CDR2 FQGNSA. The CDR3 totals 13 residues. Here the CDR3 reads CASSSRQVYEQYF. CDR3 nucleotides: TGTGCCAGCAGCTCCAGACAGGTCTACGAGCAGTACTTC.

The genes are TRBV7-8 and TRBJ2-7, with D hard to call. The V end was cut by 2 bases, the J end by 3 bases, with 5 bases between. Germline CDR1 and CDR2: SGHVS and FQNEAQ. CDR3 length equals 12 residues. The CDR3 here is CASSLSVYEQYV. CDR3 coding DNA: TGTGCCAGCAGCTTAAGTGTCTACGAGCAGTACGTC.

This chain links TRBV5-6 with TRBJ2-7, with 7 bases aligning to TRBD1. The CDR3 has 16 residues. V lost 3 bases, J lost 1 base, and 10 bases stayed unmatched. Germline values: CDR1 SGHDT, CDR2 YYEEEE. CDR3 sequence: CASSWGMTGRSYEQYV. The CDR3 nucleotides read TGTGCCAGCAGCTGGGGGATGACAGGGCGTTCCTACGAGCAGTACGTC.

This clonotype has at least ten counts. The V gene is TRBV6-6, the J gene TRBJ2-2, with no clear D. CDR1 and CDR2 from the germline V gene are MNHNY and SVGAGI (reference sequence). V was cut by 6 bases and J by 5 bases, with 7 bases left in between. This CDR3 comprises 12 residues. The CDR3 DNA sequence: TGTGCCAGCAGCCGGGTAACCGGGGAGCTGTTTTTT. Protein: CASSRVTGELFF.